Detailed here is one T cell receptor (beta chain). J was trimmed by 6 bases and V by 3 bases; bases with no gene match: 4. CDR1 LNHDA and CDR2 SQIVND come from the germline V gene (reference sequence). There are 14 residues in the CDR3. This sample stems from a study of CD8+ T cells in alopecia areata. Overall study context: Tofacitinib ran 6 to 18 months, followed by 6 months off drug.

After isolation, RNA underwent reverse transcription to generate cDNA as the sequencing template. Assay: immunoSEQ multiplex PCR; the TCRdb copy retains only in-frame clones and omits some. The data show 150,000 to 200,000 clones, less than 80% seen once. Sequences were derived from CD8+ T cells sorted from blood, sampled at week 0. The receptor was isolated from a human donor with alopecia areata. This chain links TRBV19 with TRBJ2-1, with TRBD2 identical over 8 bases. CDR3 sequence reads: CASSMGGGPNEQFF. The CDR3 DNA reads TGTGCCAGTAGTATGGGCGGGGGGCCCAATGAGCAGTTCTTC.